A single sample is the source of the 20 T cell receptor beta chains below, sequenced in a study of shared clonotypes between healthy human individuals. Data came from immunoSEQ multiplex PCR; TCRdb stores just in-frame clones and leaves some out. Among 950,000 to 1,100,000 clones, 78% were seen once, and the ten largest hold under 0.8%. Sample: memory CD4+ T cells from PBMCs. Specified subset: CD45RA-negative fraction. Receptors were obtained from a man aged 18 to 35 in good health. Some clones in this sample may be carry-over from other donors' samples.

The CDR3 DNA is TGTGCCAGCAGCCAAGCTAGCGGGAGTACCGGGGAGCTGTTTTTT. Residues: CASSQASGSTGELFF. The chain couples TRBV4-2 to TRBJ2-2; 10 bases align to TRBD2. The CDR3 is 15 residues long. Germline CDR1 is LGHNA and CDR2 is YNFKEQ. J was trimmed by 5 bases and V by 1 base; bases with no gene match: 1.

The rearrangement uses TRBV6-5 and TRBJ1-2; tentatively, D is TRBD1 (5 bases). The V gene's germline CDR1 is MNHEY and CDR2 SVGAGI. V shed 6 bases and J shed 6 bases, with 14 bases lying between them. CDR3 length: 13 residues. The CDR3 DNA reads as TGTGCCAGCAGCTACAGGCTGGGAGATGGCTACACCTTC. It codes for CASSYRLGDGYTF.

The V and J genes are TRBV6-5 and TRBJ1-3, with TRBD1 as a possible D gene (5 bases). The CDR3 extends over 13 amino acids. CDR1 and CDR2 (germline): MNHEY, SVGAGI. V lost 6 bases and J lost 2, with 8 bases in between. The CDR3 DNA sequence: TGTGCCAGCAGGCCGGGGGCTGGAAACACCATATATTTT. Translating gives CASRPGAGNTIYF.

The rearrangement links TRBV11-3 to TRBJ1-1; 11 positions match TRBD1. J lost 4 bases, V lost 6 bases, and 10 bases had no gene match. Germline loops: CDR1 SGHNT, CDR2 YENEEA. The CDR3 has 16 amino acids. Here the CDR3 DNA reads TGTGCCAGCAGTGGACAGGGGGCGCGGGGAGGCACTGAAGCTTTCTTT. Its protein product is CASSGQGARGGTEAFF.

To note about this clone: This sample also contains other DNA sequences that code for the same CDR3. The chain recombines TRBV7-9 with TRBJ2-3, with no clear D. The CDR3 consists of 13 residues. V lost 1 base, J lost 1 base, and 3 bases lay in between. The germline gives CDR1 SEHNR, CDR2 FQNEAQ (reference sequence). CDR3 nucleotide sequence: TGTGCCAGCAGCTTAGGAGGCACAGATACGCAGTATTTT. Its translation is CASSLGGTDTQYF.

The chain joins TRBV11-2 to TRBJ1-1; the D is unclear. V was trimmed by 1 base and J by 2 bases, leaving 11 bases between them. The CDR3 has 15 residues. Germline CDR1 and CDR2: SGHAT and FQNNGV. CDR3 region: CASSLGPGVNTEAFF. DNA for the CDR3: TGTGCCAGCAGCTTAGGACCCGGGGTTAACACTGAAGCTTTCTTT.

The chain combines TRBV10-2 with TRBJ2-7; the D is unclear. V was cut by 4 bases and J by 0 bases, with 13 bases left in between. This CDR3 region has 15 residues. Germline CDR1 is WSHSY and CDR2 is SAAADI. The chain's CDR3 is CASSGLTAFSYEQYF. CDR3 sequence (DNA): TGCGCCAGCAGTGGGCTAACAGCCTTCTCCTACGAGCAGTACTTC.

CDR3 region: CAISTTSGSNPAHPQETQYF. For the CDR3, the DNA is TGTGCCATCAGCACGACCTCGGGCTCCAACCCAGCCCACCCCCAAGAGACCCAGTACTTC. The chain has TRBV10-3 and TRBJ2-5, with D uncertain. This CDR3 is 20 amino acids long. Trimming pared 6 bases from V and 1 base from J, leaving 30 bases between. The germline V gene has CDR1 ENHRY and CDR2 SYGVKD.

This chain connects TRBV25-1 to TRBJ1-3; the D gene is possibly TRBD1 (6 bases). V was pared by 1 base and J by 0 bases, with 13 bases between. CDR3 length: 17 amino acids. Germline V gene data show CDR1 as MGHDK and CDR2 as SYGVNS. CDR3 in amino acids: CASSEWAGQGSGNTIYF. CDR3 bases: TGTGCCAGCAGTGAATGGGCGGGACAAGGCTCTGGAAACACCATATATTTT.

Concerning this clone itself: The sample has other DNA sequences that encode this CDR3 too. The CDR3 is CASSLQLNTEAFF. The CDR3 DNA reads TGCGCCAGCAGCTTGCAGCTGAACACTGAAGCTTTCTTT. This chain links TRBV5-1 with TRBJ1-1; D is undetermined. There are 13 residues in the CDR3. V dropped 1 base and J dropped 0 bases, with 4 bases sitting between them. CDR1 is SGHRS, CDR2 YFSETQ, per germline. Full variable domain (rest looked up from reference TRBV5-1 and TRBJ1-1): KAGVTQTPRYLIKTRGQQVTLSCSPISGHRSVSWYQQTPGQGLQFLFEYFSETQRNKGNFPGRFSGRQFSNSRSEMNVSTLELGDSALYLCASSLQLNTEAFFGQGTRLTVV.

V and J are TRBV18 and TRBJ2-7; no clear D gene. Trimming cost V 6 bases and J 0 bases, with 18 bases left between them. The germline CDR1 and CDR2 sequences are KGHSH and LQKENI. The CDR3 runs to 16 residues. DNA for the CDR3: TGTGCCAGCTCCCCCCGCCCGGCAGGCAGCTCCTACGAGCAGTACTTC. As protein: CASSPRPAGSSYEQYF.

This clone was counted between two and nine times. The J gene is TRBJ2-1, the V gene TRBV4-3; 8 bases agree with TRBD2. The CDR3 runs to 15 residues. CDR1 and CDR2 (germline): LGHNA, YSLEER. With V trimmed by 0 bases and J by 4 bases, 2 bases remained unmatched. The CDR3 spells CASSQEAGGYNEQFF. The CDR3 bases are TGCGCCAGCAGCCAAGAGGCGGGAGGTTACAATGAGCAGTTCTTC.

This chain links TRBV18 with TRBJ2-7; the D gene could be TRBD1 or TRBD2 (5 bases each). This CDR3 contains 15 residues. Deletions cut 2 bases from V and 2 bases from J, with 13 bases between. Germline V lookup: CDR1 KGHSH, CDR2 LQKENI. CDR3 nucleotides: TGTGCCAGCTCACCAGGGGCTAGCACTGCCTACGAGCAGTACTTC. Its translation: CASSPGASTAYEQYF.

About this clone itself: The same CDR3 can be traced to other DNA sequences in this sample. The chain combines TRBV18 with TRBJ1-1, with 10 positions matching TRBD1. This CDR3 has 15 amino acids. Trimming took 3 bases from V and 5 from J; bases not matched to a gene: 6. CDR1 and CDR2 (germline): KGHSH, LQKENI. The CDR3 is CASSPPGQGNTEAFF. CDR3 DNA: TGTGCCAGCTCACCTCCGGGACAGGGGAATACTGAAGCTTTCTTT. Using reference TRBV18 and TRBJ1-1 for the parts outside the CDR3, the full variable domain is NAGVMQNPRHLVRRRGQEARLRCSPMKGHSHVYWYRQLPEEGLKFMVYLQKENIIDESGMPKERFSAEFPKEGPSILRIQQVVRGDSAAYFCASSPPGQGNTEAFFGQGTRLTVV.

This clone has more than one count but fewer than ten. The chain uses TRBV5-1 and TRBJ2-3; 10 bases fit TRBD2. Germline values: CDR1 SGHRS, CDR2 YFSETQ. V dropped 4 bases and J dropped 2; count of bases not matched to a gene: 7. The CDR3 totals 16 residues. CDR3 DNA sequence: TGCGCCAGCAGCCCAGGGACTAGCGCATACACAGATACGCAGTATTTT. Encoded protein: CASSPGTSAYTDTQYF.

This clone appeared once. The V gene is TRBV4-2, the J gene TRBJ1-2, with 11 bases lining up with TRBD1. Germline CDR1 LGHNA, CDR2 YNFKEQ. With 3 bases clipped from V and 2 bases from J, the junction kept 5 bases outside the gene matches. The CDR3 is 16 residues long. The CDR3 sequence is CASSHQGQGANYGYTF. As DNA, the CDR3 is TGTGCCAGCAGCCACCAAGGACAGGGGGCGAACTATGGCTACACCTTC.

This chain links TRBV11-2 with TRBJ2-5, with D maybe TRBD2 (5 bases). This CDR3 is 14 amino acids long. CDR1 is SGHAT and CDR2 is FQNNGV in the germline V gene. The V end lost 3 bases, the J end lost 5 bases, and 13 bases lay between the germline ends. The DNA for the CDR3 is TGTGCCAGCAGCTTTTCGGGGTTCGGGGAGACCCAGTACTTC. It specifies CASSFSGFGETQYF. Filled out from reference TRBV11-2 and TRBJ2-5, the complete variable domain reads EAGVAQSPRYKIIEKRQSVAFWCNPISGHATLYWYQQILGQGPKLLIQFQNNGVVDDSQLPKDRFSAERLKGVDSTLKIQPAKLEDSAVYLCASSFSGFGETQYFGPGTRLLVL.

This clone appeared a few times. The chain is built from TRBV5-1 and TRBJ1-4; 7 nucleotides line up with TRBD1. After removal of 5 bases from V and 4 bases from J, the junction contained 8 bases not matched to a gene. CDR3 length: 15 residues. Germline assignment: CDR1 SGHRS and CDR2 YFSETQ. CDR3 sequence (DNA): TGCGCCAGCAGGTCCGGGGGGACAGTTAATGAAAAACTGTTTTTT. It translates to CASRSGGTVNEKLFF. The entire variable domain, with the rest obtained from reference TRBV5-1 and TRBJ1-4, is as follows: KAGVTQTPRYLIKTRGQQVTLSCSPISGHRSVSWYQQTPGQGLQFLFEYFSETQRNKGNFPGRFSGRQFSNSRSEMNVSTLELGDSALYLCASRSGGTVNEKLFFGSGTQLSVL.

With regard to this clone: The germline gene is not matched at one end of the junction; a read error may be the cause. CDR3 in DNA: TGCAGTCCTAGCTACAACGGAGAGCAGTACTTC. Amino acid sequence: CSPSYNGEQYF. The chain joins TRBV20-1 to TRBJ2-7; perhaps TRBD2 as D (5 bases). The CDR3 length is 11 residues. The germline V gene encodes CDR1 DFQATT and CDR2 SNEGSKA (reference sequence).

The genes are TRBV28 and TRBJ1-2; D remains unclear. Germline values: CDR1 MDHEN, CDR2 SYDVKM. The CDR3 spans 13 residues. V lost 6 bases and J lost 1, with 9 bases in between. CDR3: CASREHSNYGYTF. The DNA of the CDR3 is TGTGCCAGCAGAGAACACAGTAACTATGGCTACACCTTC.